These 30 T cell receptor beta chains originate from one sample sequenced in a study of cytomegalovirus exposure and HLA in healthy donors. 13 Jbeta primers and 60 Vbeta primers were used for the PCR. Sequencing was performed with immunoSEQ multiplex PCR; in TCRdb, only in-frame clones are kept and a portion is missing. The data hold 150,000 to 200,000 clones, with just over 75% observed a single time. Material for sequencing was PBMCs. These receptors all come from a man aged 30-40 years in good health and CMV-seronegative.

This chain connects TRBV28 to TRBJ1-2; D gene uncertain. Germline V gives CDR1 MDHEN, CDR2 SYDVKM. The V gene lost 8 bases and the J gene lost 3 bases, with 10 bases spanning the gap. This CDR3 is 12 amino acids long. CDR3 bases: TGTGCCAGCGAATCAGGTTACTATGGCTACACCTTC. Translated: CASESGYYGYTF.

The rearrangement uses TRBV5-6 and TRBJ2-7; 11 bases align to TRBD1. The CDR3 runs 15 residues. Germline loops: CDR1 SGHDT, CDR2 YYEEEE. V shed 4 bases and J 3 bases; nucleotides not matched to a gene: 6. This CDR3 is CASSSPGTGGYEQYF. CDR3 sequence (DNA): TGTGCCAGCAGCAGTCCCGGGACAGGGGGCTACGAGCAGTACTTC.

V and J are TRBV7-9 and TRBJ2-1; 8 nucleotides match TRBD2. V shed 4 bases and J 3 bases; nucleotides not matched to a gene: 8. The CDR3 totals 16 residues. Germline loops: CDR1 SEHNR, CDR2 FQNEAQ (reference sequence). The CDR3, as DNA: TGTGCCAGCAGCTCGACCCGGGAGGGCCTCTACAATGAGCAGTTCTTC. It encodes CASSSTREGLYNEQFF.

The J gene is TRBJ2-7, the V gene TRBV7-2; 13 nucleotides align to TRBD2. Per the germline V gene, CDR1 is SGHTA and CDR2 is FQGNSA. The V gene end was trimmed by 3 bases and the J gene end by 6 bases; junction bases not matched to a gene: 5. This CDR3 has 15 amino acids. The CDR3 nucleotides read TGTGCCAGCAGCTTCAAACTAGCGGGAGGGGTCGAGCAGTACTTC. It yields the protein CASSFKLAGGVEQYF.

The chain employs TRBV10-3 and TRBJ2-7; D ambiguous. The CDR3 sequence is 12 residues long. Germline V gene lookup returns CDR1 ENHRY and CDR2 SYGVKD. V lost 4 bases to trimming and J lost 4 bases, with 8 bases between them. The CDR3 region is CAISGVRYEQYF. The CDR3 DNA follows: TGTGCCATCAGTGGCGTCCGTTACGAGCAGTACTTC.

There are a few counts of this clone. V is TRBV28 and J is TRBJ1-5; no reliable D call. Per germline, CDR1 MDHEN and CDR2 SYDVKM. This CDR3 is 13 amino acids long. V gave up 4 bases and J gave up 9 bases, with 13 bases separating them. The CDR3 coding sequence is TGTGCCAGCAGTTGGGCAAAAAGATCGCCCCAGCATTTT. Translation: CASSWAKRSPQHF.

The chain has TRBV5-1 and TRBJ2-7; 7 bases line up with TRBD2. The CDR3 runs to 14 residues. Germline CDR1 reads SGHRS; CDR2 reads YFSETQ. V was pared by 4 bases and J by 1 base, with 5 bases of the junction left unmatched. The DNA of the CDR3 is TGCGCCAGCAGCGGGAAGGGACTATCCTACGAGCAGTACTTC. It specifies CASSGKGLSYEQYF.

V and J are TRBV7-9 and TRBJ2-7; a weak D match, TRBD2 (5 bases). Germline V CDR1 and CDR2: SEHNR, FQNEAQ (reference sequence). There are 12 residues in the CDR3. Trimming shortened V by 5 bases and J by 0 bases, and 5 bases separated the two germline ends. CDR3 sequence reads: CASSGSSYEQYF. CDR3 nucleotide sequence: TGTGCCAGCAGCGGGAGCTCCTACGAGCAGTACTTC.

The chain joins TRBV6-1 to TRBJ2-1, with TRBD2 matching 7 bases. The CDR3 extends over 15 amino acids. Unmatched junction bases numbered 9, after V lost 4 bases and J lost 6 bases. Germline V gene lookup returns CDR1 MNHNS and CDR2 SASEGT. This CDR3 reads CASSGWTRKTNEQFF. The CDR3 nucleotides are TGTGCCAGCAGTGGATGGACTAGGAAGACCAATGAGCAGTTCTTC.

The gene calls are TRBV5-6 and TRBJ2-1, with D perhaps TRBD1 (5 bases). The CDR3 contains 16 residues. Germline assignment: CDR1 SGHDT and CDR2 YYEEEE. V shed 4 bases and J shed 6 bases, with 20 bases lying between them. Here the CDR3 DNA reads TGTGCCAGCAGCACCCATACAAGGGGCAAATTCAATGAGCAGTTCTTC. This codes for CASSTHTRGKFNEQFF.

The chain combines TRBV2 with TRBJ2-7, with D uncertain. Germline V lookup: CDR1 SNHLY, CDR2 FYNNEI. CDR3 length: 11 amino acids. V lost 8 bases and J 9 bases, leaving 14 bases between the germline ends. The CDR3 loop reads CASLGPPRQYF. The CDR3, as DNA: TGTGCCAGCTTGGGCCCCCCGAGGCAGTACTTC.

The genes are TRBV5-4 and TRBJ2-3; D call uncertain. Germline lookup yields CDR1 SGHNT and CDR2 YYREEE (reference sequence). CDR3 length equals 12 residues. The ends were cut back, 2 bases at V and 3 bases at J, with 4 bases in the middle. In DNA, the CDR3 is TGTGCCAGCAGCTTTGCGACAGATACGCAGTATTTT. Its protein is CASSFATDTQYF.

V and J are TRBV5-4 and TRBJ2-7; no clear D gene. V shed 0 bases and J shed 0 bases, with 19 bases lying between them. There are 18 residues in the CDR3. The germline V gene has CDR1 SGHNT and CDR2 YYREEE (reference sequence). The CDR3 DNA sequence: TGTGCCAGCAGCTTGGGTCCCACACGTCAGGTGAGCTCCTACGAGCAGTACTTC. It codes for CASSLGPTRQVSSYEQYF.

The sample holds one count of this clone. CDR3 region: CASNDRAGNQPQHF. DNA for the CDR3: TGTGCCAGCAATGACAGGGCGGGCAATCAGCCCCAGCATTTT. The V and J genes are TRBV2 and TRBJ1-5; 7 bases align to TRBD1. The CDR3 consists of 14 residues. V was clipped by 7 bases and J by 2 bases; unmatched bases: 5. CDR1 SNHLY and CDR2 FYNNEI come from the germline V gene.

This clone occurred a few times. The chain combines TRBV5-1 with TRBJ2-7, with 8 positions matching TRBD1. The CDR3 is 14 residues long. Germline lookup yields CDR1 SGHRS and CDR2 YFSETQ. V was clipped by 4 bases and J by 5 bases; unmatched bases: 8. In DNA, the CDR3 is TGCGCCAGCAGCCGGGGACAGGTCCAGGACGAGCAGTACTTC. As protein: CASSRGQVQDEQYF.

The rearrangement links TRBV11-2 to TRBJ2-2, with 14 bases identical to TRBD2. The V gene end was trimmed by 5 bases and the J gene end by 6 bases; junction bases not matched to a gene: 11. Germline CDR1 SGHAT, CDR2 FQNNGV. The CDR3 covers 18 residues. DNA of the CDR3: TGTGCCAGCAGCCAAGGGACTAGCGGGAGATTTTGGCCCGGGGAGCTGTTTTTT. It translates to CASSQGTSGRFWPGELFF. The full variable domain, with the rest looked up from reference TRBV11-2 and TRBJ2-2, is EAGVAQSPRYKIIEKRQSVAFWCNPISGHATLYWYQQILGQGPKLLIQFQNNGVVDDSQLPKDRFSAERLKGVDSTLKIQPAKLEDSAVYLCASSQGTSGRFWPGELFFGEGSRLTVL.

This chain connects TRBV4-1 to TRBJ2-7; D unclear. The CDR3 has 13 residues. The germline V gene has CDR1 MGHRA and CDR2 YSYEKL. V lost 2 bases to trimming and J lost 4 bases, with 9 bases between them. The CDR3 bases are TGCGCCAGCAGCCAATTCCCCCCGTACGAGCAGTACTTC. It codes for CASSQFPPYEQYF.

The chain joins TRBV7-9 to TRBJ1-2; D uncertain. CDR1 SEHNR and CDR2 FQNEAQ come from the germline V gene (reference sequence). The length of the CDR3 is 15 residues. The germline V and J ends were trimmed by 1 base and 7 bases, with 16 bases remaining between them. In DNA form, the CDR3 reads TGTGCCAGCAGCTTAGGGGAGGTCTCAGGCTCTGGCTACACCTTC. It yields the protein CASSLGEVSGSGYTF.

As for this clone: One junction end disagrees with the germline gene, perhaps due to a read error. Within the sample, other DNA sequences also encode this same CDR3. For the CDR3, the DNA is TGCGCCAGCACCCTACGTGGGGGCAAAACCTACGAGCAGTACTTC. Encoded protein: CASTLRGGKTYEQYF. The V and J genes are TRBV5-6 and TRBJ2-7; D is perhaps TRBD1 (6 bases). Germline V gives CDR1 SGHDT, CDR2 YYEEEE. CDR3 length: 15 amino acids.

This chain links TRBV19 with TRBJ1-6, with 8 nucleotides matching TRBD1. The CDR3 length is 15 residues. The J segment lost 8 bases and the V segment lost 6 bases, leaving 9 bases of the junction unmatched. Germline V gene sequence: CDR1 LNHDA, CDR2 SQIVND (reference sequence). The CDR3 reads CASSPLTGEYSPLHF. Here the CDR3 DNA reads TGTGCCAGTAGCCCACTGACAGGGGAATATTCACCCCTCCACTTT.

The chain carries TRBV7-9 and TRBJ2-7; TRBD1 agrees at 8 bases. The length of the CDR3 is 15 residues. With V trimmed by 5 bases and J by 5 bases, 11 bases remained unmatched. CDR1 is SEHNR, CDR2 FQNEAQ, per germline (reference sequence). The DNA of the CDR3 is TGTGCCAGCAGCCCCGGACAGGGTTCCTTTAACGAGCAGTACTTC. Translating gives CASSPGQGSFNEQYF.

This clone was detected only once. The J gene is TRBJ2-1, the V gene TRBV9; possibly TRBD2 for D (6 bases). Germline V gene lookup returns CDR1 SGDLS and CDR2 YYNGEE. The V end was cut by 0 bases, the J end by 7 bases, with 23 bases between. This CDR3 region has 18 residues. Here the CDR3 reads CASSVGPEGGASYNEQFF. The CDR3 DNA reads as TGTGCCAGCAGCGTAGGACCGGAGGGCGGGGCGAGTTATAATGAGCAGTTCTTC.

The V gene is TRBV20-1, the J gene TRBJ2-3; 7 bases are shared with TRBD2. V lost 5 bases and J lost 8; bases outside the gene matches: 4. CDR1 DFQATT and CDR2 SNEGSKA come from the germline V gene (reference sequence). The CDR3 consists of 11 residues. The CDR3 DNA is TGCAGTGCTGGACTAGTAGGTACGCAGTATTTT. This encodes CSAGLVGTQYF.

The rearrangement links TRBV25-1 to TRBJ2-7; D is ambiguous. The CDR3 has 14 residues. From germline, CDR1 is MGHDK and CDR2 SYGVNS. Trimming took 4 bases from V and 2 from J, leaving 12 bases between them. The CDR3 loop is CASSVRSGAYEQYF. The DNA for the CDR3 is TGTGCCAGCAGTGTCAGGTCCGGCGCCTACGAGCAGTACTTC.

The chain recombines TRBV5-1 with TRBJ2-7; 9 bases are a match to TRBD2. Per germline, CDR1 SGHRS and CDR2 YFSETQ. The CDR3 has 15 residues. The V gene end was trimmed by 3 bases and the J gene end by 1 base; junction bases not matched to a gene: 5. The CDR3: CASSYTGLASYEQYF. The CDR3 DNA is TGCGCCAGCAGCTACACGGGACTAGCTTCCTACGAGCAGTACTTC.

The rearrangement links TRBV18 to TRBJ1-2; the D gene is possibly TRBD1 (6 bases). The germline gives CDR1 KGHSH, CDR2 LQKENI. V was shortened by 4 bases and J by 3 bases, with 15 bases between the two germline ends. The CDR3 runs to 15 residues. CDR3 sequence (DNA): TGTGCCAGCTCACAGGCCCAAGGGGGGGACTATGGCTACACCTTC. The encoded protein is CASSQAQGGDYGYTF.

Here the CDR3 DNA reads TGTGCCAGCAGTTTATCCGCGACCCTCCCGGGGAGTGAGCAGTTCTTC. Its protein is CASSLSATLPGSEQFF. V and J are TRBV27 and TRBJ2-1; the D gene is possibly TRBD2 (5 bases). The CDR3 has 16 amino acids. V was clipped by 0 bases and J by 9 bases, with 18 bases between them. Germline CDR1 reads MNHEY; CDR2 reads SMNVEV (reference sequence).

CDR3 DNA sequence: TGTGCCAGCAGCAATTCGGACACACCTAATGAAAAACTGTTTTTT. Translation: CASSNSDTPNEKLFF. The gene calls are TRBV21-1 and TRBJ1-4; no DNA check was done on the table's D call, TRBD1. TRBV21-1 is reported as a pseudogene. The CDR3 is made up of 15 amino acids.

The V call is TRBV27, the J call TRBJ2-5; 9 bases match TRBD2. V was clipped by 4 bases and J by 3 bases; unmatched bases: 12. The CDR3 extends over 17 amino acids. The germline CDR1 and CDR2 sequences are MNHEY and SMNVEV (reference sequence). The CDR3 bases are TGTGCCAGCAGTTCCCACCTAGCGGGAATTAATGAAGAGACCCAGTACTTC. Its protein is CASSSHLAGINEETQYF.

The chain combines TRBV11-1 with TRBJ2-6, with 11 bases identical to TRBD1. Trimming took 4 bases from V and 2 from J; bases not matched to a gene: 1. Germline CDR1 reads SGHAT; CDR2 reads FQDESV (reference sequence). CDR3 length equals 16 residues. CDR3 sequence reads: CASSSGQGAGANVLTF. The CDR3 nucleotides read TGTGCCAGCAGCTCGGGACAGGGGGCTGGGGCCAACGTCCTGACTTTC.